This T cell receptor (beta chain) appears in the sequencing data of a study of cytomegalovirus exposure and HLA in healthy donors. Study-wide results and limits: Within an earlier analysis, most TCR beta V segments proved productive either about 87% or about 30% of the time.

The ends were cut back, 0 bases at V and 7 bases at J, with 5 bases in the middle. Germline-derived CDR1 and CDR2 are SGDLS and YYNGEE. This CDR3 comprises 13 residues. As concerns this clone: Its antigen is unknown.

The primer mix had 60 Vbeta and 13 Jbeta primers. Generated by immunoSEQ multiplex PCR, the TCRdb table keeps only in-frame clones and is missing some. The sample lists about 110,000 clones; roughly 73% were seen once. Sequenced material: PBMCs. The TCR originated in a man aged 35-49 years in good health and CMV-seronegative. The V and J genes are TRBV9 and TRBJ1-6; D uncertain. Here the CDR3 DNA reads TGTGCCAGCAGCGTAGGAGCCAATTCACCCCTCCACTTT. Amino acid sequence: CASSVGANSPLHF.